This T cell receptor beta chain stems from a study of identical twins. The study, taken as a whole, reports: Conclusions were based on cross-sectional statistical analysis, without following the same donors.

This clonotype has at least ten counts. Its antigen is unknown. The CDR3 has 14 residues. Trimming removed 3 bases from V and 4 bases from J, with 11 bases in between. MiXCR, run by TCRdb on the 5' RACE reads, gives a single entry per CDR3 protein. The data contain some 570,000 distinct CDR3 sequences, more than 20% of them singletons. The sample was also linked to a second study, of yellow fever vaccine responses in identical twins.

This clonotype was sampled from a woman between 18 and 29 years old in good health. The genes are TRBV12-3 or TRBV12-4 and TRBJ2-3; weak D call: TRBD1 (7 bases). The source material was CD4+ T cells sorted from blood. The CDR3 loop is CASSFGRGADTQYF. DNA for the CDR3: TGTGCCAGCAGTTTCGGCAGGGGGGCAGATACGCAGTATTTT.